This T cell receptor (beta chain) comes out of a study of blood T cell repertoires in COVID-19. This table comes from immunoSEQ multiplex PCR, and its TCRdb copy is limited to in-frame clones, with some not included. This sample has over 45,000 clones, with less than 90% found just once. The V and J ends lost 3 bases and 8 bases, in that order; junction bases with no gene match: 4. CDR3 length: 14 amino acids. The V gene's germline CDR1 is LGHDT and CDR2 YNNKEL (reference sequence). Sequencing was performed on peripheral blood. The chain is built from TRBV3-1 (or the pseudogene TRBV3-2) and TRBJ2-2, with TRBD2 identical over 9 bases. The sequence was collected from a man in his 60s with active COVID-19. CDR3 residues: CASSHAGGRGELFF. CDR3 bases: TGTGCCAGCAGCCATGCGGGGGGGCGTGGGGAGCTGTTTTTT.